Below are 14 T cell receptor beta chains sequenced from a single sample in a study of T cell repertoires in cytomegalovirus infection. TCRdb re-called the reads through MiXCR, storing one row per CDR3 protein. The table lists roughly 500,000 distinct CDR3 sequences, 33% of them singletons. No antigen is known for these receptors. The sequences come from cultured PBMCs, collected from culture after CMV antigen stimulation. The receptors originated from a human donor in good health (CMV status not recorded). Some clones in this sample may be carry-over from other donors' samples.

There are a few counts of this clonotype. The chain links TRBV20-1 to TRBJ2-7; 8 bases are a match to TRBD1. The CDR3 contains 14 residues. Germline lookup yields CDR1 DFQATT and CDR2 SNEGSKA (reference sequence). The DNA for the CDR3 is TGCAGGGGGTCAGACAGGGGAGATTGCTACGAGCAGTACGTC. This encodes CRGSDRGDCYEQYV.

The chain couples TRBV4-3 to TRBJ2-2, with TRBD2 matching 7 bases. The ends lost 1 base at V and 7 bases at J; junction bases unmatched: 15. Looked up from germline, CDR1 is LGHNA and CDR2 is YSLEER. CDR3 length: 18 residues. The CDR3 region has the DNA TGCGCCAGCAGCCAAGGACGGGGGAGGGGAGTCAGGAGCGGGGAGCTGTTTTTT. Translation: CASSQGRGRGVRSGELFF.

This rearrangement joins TRBV27 to TRBJ2-7; no clear D gene. This CDR3 contains 13 residues. Trimming removed 3 bases at V and 2 bases at J, with 8 bases between. The V gene's germline CDR1 is MNHEY and CDR2 SMNVEV (reference sequence). CDR3 residues: CASSLKPTYEQYF. The CDR3 coding sequence is TGTGCCAGCAGTTTGAAGCCTACCTACGAGCAGTACTTC.

The CDR3 reads CASSLDVEGQPLQETQYF. CDR3 sequence (DNA): TGTGCCAGCAGCTTGGATGTTGAGGGACAGCCACTTCAAGAGACCCAGTACTTC. The chain has TRBV5-4 and TRBJ2-5; 7 bases are a match to TRBD1. J lost 2 bases, V lost 0 bases, and 13 bases had no gene match. The germline CDR1 and CDR2 sequences are SGHNT and YYREEE (reference sequence). This CDR3 spans 18 amino acids.

This clonotype was seen many times. This chain connects TRBV4-2 to TRBJ2-5, with TRBD2 identical over 13 bases. V gave up 1 base and J gave up 5 bases; unmatched junction bases: 7. The CDR3 sequence is 17 residues long. Germline assignment: CDR1 LGHNA and CDR2 YNFKEQ. CDR3 region: CASSQAGTSGNAETQYF. CDR3 in DNA: TGTGCCAGCAGCCAAGCTGGGACTAGCGGGAATGCGGAGACCCAGTACTTC.

This chain joins TRBV28 and TRBJ1-2; unclear D gene. This CDR3 comprises 12 residues. Germline CDR1 and CDR2: MDHEN and SYDVKM. Trimming pared 5 bases from V and 3 bases from J, leaving 7 bases between. The CDR3 sequence: CASSPQYYGYTF. CDR3 in DNA: TGTGCCAGCAGTCCTCAGTACTATGGCTACACCTTC.

The CDR3 DNA reads as TGCAGCGTTCTAGTGTGGGGGGGGGCGACGACTGAAGCTTTCTTT. It codes for CSVLVWGGATTEAFF. V usage is TRBV29-1 and J usage is TRBJ1-1; tentative D call: TRBD1 (6 bases). Between the trimmed V and J ends, which lost 5 bases and 5 bases, there was a span of 21 bases. CDR3 length: 15 residues. Germline V CDR1 and CDR2: SQVTM, ANQGSEA.

There are a few counts of this clonotype. The chain combines TRBV7-2 with TRBJ2-1; TRBD1 agrees at 8 bases. Germline lookup yields CDR1 SGHTA and CDR2 FQGNSA. CDR3 length: 14 residues. The V gene end was trimmed by 2 bases and the J gene end by 10 bases; junction bases not matched to a gene: 7. The CDR3 nucleotides are TGTGCCAGCAGCTTACAGGACAGGGTCAGGGAGCAGTTCTTC. As protein: CASSLQDRVREQFF.

CDR3 nucleotides: TGTGCCAGCAGTAAAACCGGGGTCTCCTACGAGCAGTACGTC. This encodes CASSKTGVSYEQYV. The genes are TRBV6-6 and TRBJ2-7; a weak D match, TRBD2 (5 bases). V gave up 5 bases and J gave up 0 bases, with 11 bases separating them. CDR3 length: 14 amino acids. CDR1 MNHNY and CDR2 SVGAGI come from the germline V gene (reference sequence).

This clonotype came up a few times. V is TRBV7-8 and J is TRBJ1-2, with 10 nucleotides matching TRBD1. The CDR3 contains 16 residues. CDR1 is SGHVS and CDR2 is FQNEAQ in the germline V gene. J gave up 5 bases and V 1 base, and 7 bases lay outside the gene matches. CDR3 protein: CASSLGLTGGLYGYTF. In DNA, the CDR3 is TGTGCCAGCAGCTTAGGGCTGACAGGGGGCCTGTATGGCTACACCTTC.

The chain joins TRBV19 to TRBJ1-6; D is possibly TRBD1 (6 bases). The CDR3 loop spans 16 amino acids. Looked up from germline, CDR1 is LNHDA and CDR2 is SQIVND (reference sequence). Deletions cut 5 bases from V and 7 bases from J, with 18 bases between. The CDR3 is CASSQTPQGRNSPLHF. In DNA, the CDR3 is TGTGCCAGTAGTCAAACCCCACAGGGTAGAAATTCACCCCTCCACTTT. Supplemented by reference TRBV19 and TRBJ1-6, the full variable domain reads DGGITQSPKYLFRKEGQNVTLSCEQNLNHDAMYWYRQDPGQGLRLIYYSQIVNDFQKGDIAEGYSVSREKKESFPLTVTSAQKNPTAFYLCASSQTPQGRNSPLHFGNGTRLTVT.

V and J are TRBV6-2 or TRBV6-3 and TRBJ1-4; D ambiguous. The V gene lost 6 bases and the J gene lost 8 bases, with 10 bases spanning the gap. CDR1 is MNHEY and CDR2 is SVGEGT in the germline V gene. This CDR3 contains 12 residues. For the CDR3, the DNA is TGTGCCAGCAGCCCCCGGTCGGAAAAACTGTTTTTT. Encoded protein: CASSPRSEKLFF.

V and J are TRBV12-3 or TRBV12-4 and TRBJ2-1, with 7 nucleotides matching TRBD2. Unmatched junction bases numbered 4, after V lost 5 bases and J lost 0 bases. The CDR3 is 15 amino acids. The DNA of the CDR3 is TGTGCCAGCAGTCGTAGCGGGTTCTCCTACAATGAGCAGTTCTTC. Encoded protein: CASSRSGFSYNEQFF.

This clonotype has ten or more counts. The chain recombines TRBV19 with TRBJ2-7; 12 positions match TRBD2. Per germline, CDR1 LNHDA and CDR2 SQIVND (reference sequence). The CDR3 covers 17 residues. J lost 2 bases, V lost 3 bases, and 8 bases had no gene match. The CDR3 loop reads CASSMLTSGSSTYEQYF. The CDR3 region has the DNA TGTGCCAGTAGTATGCTGACTAGCGGGAGCAGTACCTACGAGCAGTACTTC.